This T cell receptor beta chain was identified during a study of shared clonotypes between healthy human individuals. Findings of the study overall: Specimens sampled were limited to blood, with tissue repertoires likely differing.

This CDR3 is built from 14 residues. V was clipped by 4 bases and J by 4 bases, with 16 bases between them. Germline values: CDR1 SQVTM, CDR2 ANQGSEA. Several immunoSEQ plates received, in even portions, the genomic DNA of each subset. Assay used: immunoSEQ multiplex PCR; TCRdb lists only in-frame clones, some missing. The sample consists of about 470,000 clones, roughly 80% of them appearing once. Comments on this clone: Its matching antigen is unknown. A far larger clone is one nucleotide away, so this likely arose from a read error. Other nucleotide sequences in the sample specify the same CDR3.

The chain links TRBV29-1 to TRBJ2-5; D may correspond to TRBD1 or TRBD2 (6 bases each). The TCR was taken from a woman aged 40 to 50 in good health. Some clones in this sample may be carry-over from other donors' samples. Sequencing was done on a sample of PBMCs. Here the CDR3 reads CSVGTGRGIETQYF. The CDR3 DNA sequence: TGCAGCGTTGGCACAGGGCGGGGAATAGAGACCCAGTACTTC.